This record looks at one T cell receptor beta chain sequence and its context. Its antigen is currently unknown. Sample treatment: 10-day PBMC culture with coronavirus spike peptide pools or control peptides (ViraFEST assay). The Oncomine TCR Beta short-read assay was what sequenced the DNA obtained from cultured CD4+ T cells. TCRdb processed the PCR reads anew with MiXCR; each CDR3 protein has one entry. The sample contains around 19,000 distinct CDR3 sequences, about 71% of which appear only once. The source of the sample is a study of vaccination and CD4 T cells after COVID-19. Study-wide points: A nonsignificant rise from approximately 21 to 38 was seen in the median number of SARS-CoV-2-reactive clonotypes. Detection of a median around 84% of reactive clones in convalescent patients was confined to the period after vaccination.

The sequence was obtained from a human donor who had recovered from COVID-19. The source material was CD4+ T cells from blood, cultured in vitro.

The CDR3 bases are TGCAGTGCTAGAGAGGCAGGGAGTGAAAAACTGTTTTTT. This translates into CSAREAGSEKLFF. The J gene is TRBJ1-4, the V gene TRBV20-1; perhaps TRBD1 as D (5 bases). Germline loops: CDR1 DFQATT, CDR2 SNEGSKA (reference sequence). V lost 0 bases and J lost 7, with 9 bases in between. The CDR3 has 13 amino acids.